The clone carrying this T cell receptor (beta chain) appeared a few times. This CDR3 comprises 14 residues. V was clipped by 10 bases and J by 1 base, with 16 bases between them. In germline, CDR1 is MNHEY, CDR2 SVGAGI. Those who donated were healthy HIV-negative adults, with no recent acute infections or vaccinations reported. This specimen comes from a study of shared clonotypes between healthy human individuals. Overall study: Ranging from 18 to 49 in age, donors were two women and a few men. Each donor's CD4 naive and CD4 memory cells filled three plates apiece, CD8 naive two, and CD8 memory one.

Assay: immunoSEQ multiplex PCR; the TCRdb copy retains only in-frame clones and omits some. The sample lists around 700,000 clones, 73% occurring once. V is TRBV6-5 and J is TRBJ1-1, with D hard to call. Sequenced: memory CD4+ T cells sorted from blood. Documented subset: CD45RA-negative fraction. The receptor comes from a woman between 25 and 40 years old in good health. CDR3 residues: CATASLRENTEAFF. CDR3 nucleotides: TGTGCCACCGCAAGTCTACGGGAGAACACTGAAGCTTTCTTT.